This section outlines one TCR beta chain sequence together with its context. Its antigen remains undetermined. Base qualities are not at hand, and no much larger clone is one base apart. The cohort comprised fewer than 750 healthy bone marrow donors. At the time of sampling, every cohort member was nominally healthy, though immune exposures that went unrecorded were likely present. The donor tested CMV seropositive and was one of the 289 seropositive cohort members. Every donor gave a peripheral blood sample, and the peripheral blood mononuclear cells from that sample were used for TCR beta sequencing. Genomic DNA extraction from the blood cell samples was performed with the Qiagen DNeasy Blood Extraction Kit. The sample is drawn from a study of cytomegalovirus exposure and HLA in healthy donors (dated by TCRdb to 2016 to 2017). About the study as a whole: In an earlier analysis of about 560 of the donors, 250 to 350 Gb of sequence data and about 110 million unique TCR beta sequences from some 170 million T cells were reported. Roughly 300 gigabases of sequencing data and 70 million to 85 million unique TCR sequences were included in an early release covering 500 to 750 HLA-typed donors. In a later genetic analysis, genome-wide SNP genotypes for about 65% of the 666 donors were used, and that subset was treated as a discovery cohort. To predict cytomegalovirus infection status, the study brought together high-throughput TCR immunosequencing, statistical association of individual TCRs with disease status, and machine learning. Among almost 400 genotyped donors of the cohort, an average of approximately 230,000 unique TCR beta nucleotide sequences were sequenced per donor, roughly 18% of them non-productive. Typing coverage varied by locus: about 629-640 donors for A, B, C, DRB1 and DQB1; more than 500 for DQA1; 606 for DPA1; around 490 for DPB1. An earlier analysis of fewer than 750 of the donors used high-throughput TCR beta sequencing to judge whether each TCR beta V gene segment behaved as functional or pseudogenic. A later analysis re-examined previously published TCR beta repertoires from around 670 donors and added high-resolution HLA genotyping to investigate patterns of TCR occurrence. Rather than drawing on any new phenotypic data, the later analysis identified candidate immune exposures from TCR beta sequences and the way those sequences occurred across donors. HLA typing included class I and class II loci at four-digit resolution. The study aimed to test whether signatures of past pathogen exposure could be identified by cataloging public T cell receptors. Donor age, sex, ethnicity and CMV serostatus were collected together with the repertoire data. In addition to the first cohort of about 650 subjects, a separate validation cohort of 100 to 150 different subjects was used. The genetic ancestry cluster associated with self-reported Caucasian donors included over 65% of the 398 genotyped donors. All discovery cohort repertoires had been generated using a single sequencing platform. About 5 DR-DQ haplotypes were handled as single units for association and clustering, since linkage in the cohort was strong. The study used immunosequencing to profile the T cell repertoires of 670 or so subjects and linked those repertoires to cytomegalovirus serostatus. What the research found in general, with its limitations: Compared with equally common non-associated chains, HLA-associated TCR beta chains in a later analysis were more clonally expanded and had lower generation probabilities. In this cohort, only TCR beta chains were sequenced, and detectable features were limited by the absence of alpha or paired-chain data. At a false discovery rate of 0.05, a later analysis linked around 17,000 TCR beta sequences to specific HLA alleles. About 17 rarely observed V segments, including chromosome 9 orphons, were excluded from the earlier analysis of about 610 of the donors because counts were too low. When HLA alleles, especially DR and DQ, strongly co-occurred, attributing TCR associations to individual alleles was difficult. The study gave a list of 150 to 200 TCR beta chains associated with cytomegalovirus. V-gene and J-gene trimming of TCR beta chains was associated with a missense DCLRE1C variant in a later genetic analysis, and the association was replicated in an independent cohort. For the cohort, immune exposure information was limited to CMV serostatus. The sequencing pipeline was judged likely to have produced a cluster of highly shared sequence variants as a technical artifact. An earlier analysis of approximately 540 of the donors showed that most TCR beta V segments appeared in productive rearrangements either about 87% or about 30% of the time, which broadly matched IMGT annotations. A further reported finding was that TCR beta sequences accurately predicted the HLA-A and HLA-B alleles for most subjects in the first cohort. Because some donors lacked HLA typing at each locus, the association tests relied only on the typed subset. In both the original and validation cohorts, the classifier was reported to diagnose cytomegalovirus status with high specificity and sensitivity. Most TCR sequences were seen in very few donors, while some public TCRs were found in many individuals. Most CMV-associated TCR beta chains appeared to be HLA-restricted in a later analysis, and the HLA associations seemed to be driven largely by CMV exposure. Because the 87-base-pair reads could not distinguish some IMGT-functional V segments, including TRBV6-2 and TRBV6-3, those segments were excluded. A later analysis reported that several top co-occurrence clusters appeared linked to parvovirus B19, influenza, CMV and Epstein-Barr virus. The authors suggested that the approach could potentially be extended to other disease states and immunological phenotypes. Sequencing depth was assumed to be roughly uniform across donors in the presence/absence analyses, though that assumption may not hold. Linkage disequilibrium might explain the correlated functional status among segregating V segments, but an unknown experimental factor could not be ruled out. Three of the identified cytomegalovirus-associated TCR beta chains were confirmed in vitro to be specific for cytomegalovirus antigens. A later analysis found that TCR association rates varied across HLA loci, with DRB1 alleles showing the most associated TCRs and HLA-C alleles the fewest. Compared with the 666-donor mean, donors in an Asian-associated ancestry cluster had fewer N-insertions in productive TCRs, according to a later genetic analysis.

Libraries were prepared through the immunoSEQ multiplex PCR assay. For the multiplex PCR, a mixture combining 60 forward primers for TCR Vbeta segments and 13 reverse primers for TCR Jbeta segments was used. The CDR3 region of rearranged TCR beta genes was amplified from genomic DNA by a multiplex PCR assay. The amplified TCR beta libraries were sequenced on the Illumina HiSeq System as 87-base-pair reads. The paper's data handling went like this. A later analysis counted approximately 74 million unique TCR beta chains across the 690 or so repertoires, and 9 million to 14 million of these chains were shared by at least two donors. To remove PCR and sequencing errors, raw reads were error-corrected and collapsed into unique sequences using a nearest-neighbor algorithm that merged closely related sequences. V, D and J gene segments were assigned by aligning CDR3 sequences to IMGT reference sequences. For a sequence to be retained, a match of at least six nucleotides was required to both a V gene segment and a J gene segment. Rearrangements were called productive when the CDR3 lacked stop codons and stayed in frame with V and J; all others were non-productive. CDR3 was defined by IMGT convention, running from the second conserved V-encoded cysteine to the conserved J-encoded phenylalanine. The earlier analysis of some 550 of the donors excluded any sequence lacking an unambiguous match to a single V gene segment. In an earlier analysis of approximately 550 of the donors, V segments were called functional above 56.7% productive rearrangements and were called segregating when the between-donor standard deviation exceeded 5%. A statistical classification framework was developed to diagnose cytomegalovirus status using the catalog of TCR beta chain sequences. A later analysis assigned V and J genes by comparing TCR nucleotide sequences with IMGT/GENE-DB human TR gene sequences. The TCRdist pipeline was used in a later analysis to assign CDR3 sequences and most-parsimonious VDJ recombination scenarios. A later analysis defined each TCR beta chain by its CDR3 amino acid sequence plus V-gene family, and excluded reads lacking a unique V-gene family. As a way to deal with suspected cross-contamination and a sequencing artifact, a later analysis dropped hundreds of nucleotide sequences that were highly shared and had low generation probability. In a later analysis, a clonal expansion index for each public chain was calculated from normalized within-repertoire ranks of inferred template counts. In a later analysis, generation probabilities were computed using a VDJ recombination model fitted to out-of-frame rearrangements, and the results were checked against IGoR. In a later analysis, hypergeometric tests were used to score TCR-TCR, TCR-HLA and TCR-CMV co-occurrence, with a repertoire-size bias correction applied to TCR pairs. To estimate false discovery rates, a later analysis permuted the HLA or CMV assignments 20 times. In a later analysis, co-occurring TCRs were grouped with DBSCAN, and TCRdist sequence similarity was added when clustering was performed within HLA-allele-positive subsets. Repertoires with fewer than 30,000 or more than 120,000 public chains, plus five repertoires with anomalous nucleotide sharing, were excluded from co-occurrence clustering. TCRdb took over this immuneACCESS table, retaining in-frame rearrangements with V and J assigned. Such tables are incomplete; in checked studies, under half of the missing clones stem from an unresolved V gene, and the remainder is unexplained. V, J and clone size were drawn from that table, and D and trimming were deduced from the DNA. The sample profile shows approximately 140,000 clones; approximately 78% of them were found once. The ten biggest clones cover about 6.8% of the sample.

The CDR3 runs 12 amino acids, cysteine and phenylalanine included. The CDR3 DNA has 36 bases and is translated from base 1. The germline V gene encodes CDR1 LGHNA and CDR2 YNFKEQ. The V end loses 5 bases and the J end loses 8 bases, and a stretch of 13 bases separates them. The chain joins TRBV4-2 to TRBJ2-7; the D gene cannot be resolved reliably. The sample comprised PBMCs. The clonotype originates from a woman aged 40 to 50 in good health and CMV-seropositive. The encoded CDR3 is CASSCTLLKQYF. The sequenced DNA is TGTGCCAGCAGCTGTACCTTACTCAAGCAGTACTTC.